The T cell receptor (beta chain) described here comes from a study of T cells in Graves' hyperthyroidism and ophthalmopathy. General study results and limits: Blood shared most expanded thyroid clonotypes above 0.001.

There were TCR beta CDR3 regions amplified from RNA transcripts. First-round RT-PCR of the TCR CDR3 relied on the HTBI primer set. Via MiXCR, TCRdb re-called the multiplex PCR reads, giving one row per CDR3 protein. The table lists about 520,000 distinct CDR3 sequences, roughly a quarter of them singletons. Many counts were recorded for this clonotype. The antigen is not known. Germline CDR1 and CDR2: MNHEY and SVGAGI. The CDR3 has 12 residues. Trimming stripped 0 bases from V and 7 bases from J, with 6 bases between. The V gene is TRBV6-5, the J gene TRBJ1-1; D remains unclear. Material: blood. The origin of this receptor is a woman aged 30 to 39 with Graves' ophthalmopathy. In nucleotides, the CDR3 is TGTGCCAGCAGTTACTCGCCTTTTGAAGCTTTCTTT. Residues: CASSYSPFEAFF.